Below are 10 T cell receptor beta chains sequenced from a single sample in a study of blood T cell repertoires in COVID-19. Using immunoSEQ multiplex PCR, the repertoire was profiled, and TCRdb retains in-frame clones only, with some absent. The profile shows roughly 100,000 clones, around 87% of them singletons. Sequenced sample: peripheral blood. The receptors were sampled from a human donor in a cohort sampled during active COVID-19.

CDR3: CASSLGGPSTDTQYF. In DNA, the CDR3 is TGCGCCAGCAGCTTGGGCGGGCCTAGCACAGATACGCAGTATTTT. The V gene is TRBV5-1, the J gene TRBJ2-3, with TRBD2 as a possible D gene (5 bases). CDR3 length equals 15 residues. Per the germline V gene, CDR1 is SGHRS and CDR2 is YFSETQ. Trimming pared 0 bases from V and 0 bases from J, leaving 8 bases between.

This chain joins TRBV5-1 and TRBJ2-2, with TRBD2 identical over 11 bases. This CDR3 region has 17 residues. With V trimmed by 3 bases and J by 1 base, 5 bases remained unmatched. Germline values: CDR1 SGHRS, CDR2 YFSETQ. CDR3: CASSSPGTSGNTGELFF. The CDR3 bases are TGCGCCAGCAGCTCTCCCGGGACTAGCGGGAACACCGGGGAGCTGTTTTTT.

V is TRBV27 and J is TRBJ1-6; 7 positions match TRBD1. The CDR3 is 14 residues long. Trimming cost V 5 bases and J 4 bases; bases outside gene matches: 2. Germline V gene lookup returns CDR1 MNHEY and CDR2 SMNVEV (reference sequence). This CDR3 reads CASSIQGYNSPLHF. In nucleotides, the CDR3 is TGTGCCAGCAGTATACAGGGGTATAATTCACCCCTCCACTTT.

This chain's CDR3 is CASASGTSGYEQYF. CDR3 DNA: TGTGCCAGCGCGTCCGGGACTAGCGGCTACGAGCAGTACTTC. The chain combines TRBV18 with TRBJ2-7; TRBD2 matches 11 bases. The V gene end was trimmed by 8 bases and the J gene end by 3 bases; junction bases not matched to a gene: 6. CDR3 length equals 14 residues. CDR1 is KGHSH and CDR2 is LQKENI in the germline V gene.

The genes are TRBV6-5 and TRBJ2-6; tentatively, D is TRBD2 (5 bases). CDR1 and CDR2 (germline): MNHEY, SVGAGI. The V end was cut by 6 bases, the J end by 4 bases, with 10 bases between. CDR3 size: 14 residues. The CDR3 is CASRAAGGANVLTF. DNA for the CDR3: TGTGCCAGCAGAGCGGCAGGAGGGGCCAACGTCCTGACTTTC.

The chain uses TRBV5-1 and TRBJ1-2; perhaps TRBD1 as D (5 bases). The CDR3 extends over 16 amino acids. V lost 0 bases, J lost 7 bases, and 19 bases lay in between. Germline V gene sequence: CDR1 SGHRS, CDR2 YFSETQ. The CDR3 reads CASSLALPGSMSGYTF. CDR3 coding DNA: TGCGCCAGCAGCTTGGCTTTGCCAGGGTCGATGAGTGGCTACACCTTC.

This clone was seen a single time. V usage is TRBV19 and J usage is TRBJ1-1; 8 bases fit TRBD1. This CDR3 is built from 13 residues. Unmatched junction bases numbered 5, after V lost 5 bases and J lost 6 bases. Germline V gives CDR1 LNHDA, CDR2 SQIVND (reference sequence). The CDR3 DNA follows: TGTGCCAGTAGTCCAGGGGGCGCGGCTGAAGCTTTCTTT. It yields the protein CASSPGGAAEAFF.

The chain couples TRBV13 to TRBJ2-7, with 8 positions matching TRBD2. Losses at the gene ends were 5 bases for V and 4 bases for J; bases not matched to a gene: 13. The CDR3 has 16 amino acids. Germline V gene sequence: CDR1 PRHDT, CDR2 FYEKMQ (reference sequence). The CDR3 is CASSPTGVAGSYEQYF. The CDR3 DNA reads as TGTGCCAGCAGCCCGACAGGAGTAGCGGGATCTTACGAGCAGTACTTC.

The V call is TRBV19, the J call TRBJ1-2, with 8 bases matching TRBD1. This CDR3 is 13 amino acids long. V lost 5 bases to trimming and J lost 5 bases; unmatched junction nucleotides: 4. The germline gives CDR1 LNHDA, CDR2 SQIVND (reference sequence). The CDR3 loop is CASSPDRAYGYTF. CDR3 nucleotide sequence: TGTGCCAGTAGTCCGGACAGGGCGTATGGCTACACCTTC. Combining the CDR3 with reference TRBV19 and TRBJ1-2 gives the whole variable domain DGGITQSPKYLFRKEGQNVTLSCEQNLNHDAMYWYRQDPGQGLRLIYYSQIVNDFQKGDIAEGYSVSREKKESFPLTVTSAQKNPTAFYLCASSPDRAYGYTFGSGTRLTVV.

CDR3 DNA: TGTGCCAGCAGCCCCCGCGAGGCTACTAATGAAAAACTGTTTTTT. Residues: CASSPREATNEKLFF. J is TRBJ1-4 and V is TRBV9; D is unresolved. Germline V gives CDR1 SGDLS, CDR2 YYNGEE. Between the trimmed V and J ends, which lost 4 bases and 2 bases, there was a span of 12 bases. CDR3 length equals 15 residues.